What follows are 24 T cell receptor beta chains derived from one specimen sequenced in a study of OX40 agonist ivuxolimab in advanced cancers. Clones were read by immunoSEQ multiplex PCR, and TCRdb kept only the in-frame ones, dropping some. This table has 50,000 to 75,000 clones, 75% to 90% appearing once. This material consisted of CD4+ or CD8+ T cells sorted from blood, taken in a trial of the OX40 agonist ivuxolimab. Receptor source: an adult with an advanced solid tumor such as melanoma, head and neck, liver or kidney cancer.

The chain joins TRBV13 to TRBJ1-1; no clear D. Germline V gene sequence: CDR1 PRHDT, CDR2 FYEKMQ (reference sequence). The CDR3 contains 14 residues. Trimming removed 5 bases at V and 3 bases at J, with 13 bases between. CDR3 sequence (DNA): TGTGCCAGCAGCCAAGAGGGCCGGGACACTGAAGCTTTCTTT. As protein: CASSQEGRDTEAFF. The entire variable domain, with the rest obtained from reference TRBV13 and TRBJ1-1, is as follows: AAGVIQSPRHLIKEKRETATLKCYPIPRHDTVYWYQQGPGQDPQFLISFYEKMQSDKGSIPDRFSAQQFSDYHSELNMSSLELGDSALYFCASSQEGRDTEAFFGQGTRLTVV.

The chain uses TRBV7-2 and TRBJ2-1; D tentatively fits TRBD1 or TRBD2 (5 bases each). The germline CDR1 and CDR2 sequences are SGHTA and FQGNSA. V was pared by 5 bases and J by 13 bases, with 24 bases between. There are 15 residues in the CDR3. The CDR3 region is CASSLEGIPGTTQFF. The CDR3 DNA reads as TGTGCCAGCAGCCTAGAGGGCATCCCCGGGACGACCCAGTTCTTC.

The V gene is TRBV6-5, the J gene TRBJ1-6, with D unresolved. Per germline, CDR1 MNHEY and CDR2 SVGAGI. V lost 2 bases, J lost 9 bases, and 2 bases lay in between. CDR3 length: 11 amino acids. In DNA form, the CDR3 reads TGTGCCAGCAGTTACGGTTCACCCCTCCACTTT. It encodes CASSYGSPLHF.

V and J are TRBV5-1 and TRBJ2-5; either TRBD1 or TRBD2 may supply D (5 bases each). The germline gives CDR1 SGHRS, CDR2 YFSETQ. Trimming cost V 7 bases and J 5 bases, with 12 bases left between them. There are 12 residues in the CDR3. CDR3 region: CASGPGTETQYF. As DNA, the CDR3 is TGCGCCAGCGGCCCGGGGACGGAGACCCAGTACTTC.

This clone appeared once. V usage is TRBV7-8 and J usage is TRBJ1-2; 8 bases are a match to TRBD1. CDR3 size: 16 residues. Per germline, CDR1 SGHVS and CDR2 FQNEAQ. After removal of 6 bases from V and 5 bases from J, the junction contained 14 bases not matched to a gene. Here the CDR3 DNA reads TGTGCCAGCAGGCAAGGACAGGGAAAGATTGTTTATGGCTACACCTTC. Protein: CASRQGQGKIVYGYTF.

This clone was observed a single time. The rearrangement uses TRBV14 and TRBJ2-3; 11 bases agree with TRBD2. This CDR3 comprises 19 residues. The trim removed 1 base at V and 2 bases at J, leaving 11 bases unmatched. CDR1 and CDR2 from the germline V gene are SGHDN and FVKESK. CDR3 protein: CASSQAFIGLAGFTDTQYF. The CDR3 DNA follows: TGTGCCAGCAGCCAAGCGTTTATTGGACTAGCGGGCTTCACAGATACGCAGTATTTT.

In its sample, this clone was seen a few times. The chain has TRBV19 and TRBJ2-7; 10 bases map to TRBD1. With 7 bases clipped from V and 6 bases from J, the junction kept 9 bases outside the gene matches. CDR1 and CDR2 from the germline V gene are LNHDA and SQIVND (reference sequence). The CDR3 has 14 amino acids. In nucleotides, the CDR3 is TGTGCCAGTAAAAGGGTGACAGGGGGCGCCGAGCAGTACTTC. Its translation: CASKRVTGGAEQYF.

The chain's CDR3 is CASTPTLNEQYF. CDR3 DNA sequence: TGTGCCAGCACTCCGACCTTGAACGAGCAGTACTTC. The chain uses TRBV2 and TRBJ2-7; D remains unclear. Germline V gene data show CDR1 as SNHLY and CDR2 as FYNNEI. The CDR3 totals 12 residues. Trimming stripped 7 bases from V and 5 bases from J, with 12 bases between.

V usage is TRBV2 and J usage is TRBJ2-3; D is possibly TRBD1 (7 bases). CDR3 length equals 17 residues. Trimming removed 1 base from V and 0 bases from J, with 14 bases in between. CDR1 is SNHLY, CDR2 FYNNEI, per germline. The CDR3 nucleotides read TGTGCCAGCAGTGAAGGTCGGAGGGGGCCTAGCACAGATACGCAGTATTTT. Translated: CASSEGRRGPSTDTQYF.

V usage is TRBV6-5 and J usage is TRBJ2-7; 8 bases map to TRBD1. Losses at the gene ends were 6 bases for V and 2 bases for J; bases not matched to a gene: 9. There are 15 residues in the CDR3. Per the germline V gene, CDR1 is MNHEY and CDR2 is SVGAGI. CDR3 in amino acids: CASRPRTGKTYEQYF. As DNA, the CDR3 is TGTGCCAGCAGACCAAGGACAGGGAAAACCTACGAGCAGTACTTC.

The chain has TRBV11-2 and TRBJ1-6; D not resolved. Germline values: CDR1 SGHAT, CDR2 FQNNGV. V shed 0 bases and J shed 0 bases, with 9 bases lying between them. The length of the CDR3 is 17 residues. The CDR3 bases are TGTGCCAGCAGCTTAGATGAGTTAAGCTCCTATAATTCACCCCTCCACTTT. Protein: CASSLDELSSYNSPLHF.

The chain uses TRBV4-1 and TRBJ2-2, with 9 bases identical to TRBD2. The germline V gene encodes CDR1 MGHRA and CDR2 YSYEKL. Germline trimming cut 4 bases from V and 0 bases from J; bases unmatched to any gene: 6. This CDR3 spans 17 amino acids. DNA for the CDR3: TGCGCCAGCAGCCTGAGTAGCGGGGGTACGAACACCGGGGAGCTGTTTTTT. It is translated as CASSLSSGGTNTGELFF.

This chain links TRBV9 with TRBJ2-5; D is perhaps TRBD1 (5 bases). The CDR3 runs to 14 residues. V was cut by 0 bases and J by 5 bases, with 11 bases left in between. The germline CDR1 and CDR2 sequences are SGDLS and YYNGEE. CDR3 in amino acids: CASSVGLSGETQYF. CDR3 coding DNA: TGTGCCAGCAGCGTAGGTCTTTCAGGGGAGACCCAGTACTTC.

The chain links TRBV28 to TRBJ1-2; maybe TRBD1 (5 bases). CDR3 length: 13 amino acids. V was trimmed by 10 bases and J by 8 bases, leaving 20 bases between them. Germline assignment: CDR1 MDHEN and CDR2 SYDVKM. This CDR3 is CATSVVGPGGYTF. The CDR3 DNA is TGTGCCACCTCGGTGGTGGGACCGGGCGGCTACACCTTC.

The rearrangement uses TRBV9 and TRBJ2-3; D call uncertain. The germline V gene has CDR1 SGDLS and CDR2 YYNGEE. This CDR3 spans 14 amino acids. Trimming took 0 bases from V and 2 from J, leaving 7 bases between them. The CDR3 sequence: CASSVGTTTDTQYF. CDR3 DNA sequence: TGTGCCAGCAGCGTAGGAACTACCACAGATACGCAGTATTTT.

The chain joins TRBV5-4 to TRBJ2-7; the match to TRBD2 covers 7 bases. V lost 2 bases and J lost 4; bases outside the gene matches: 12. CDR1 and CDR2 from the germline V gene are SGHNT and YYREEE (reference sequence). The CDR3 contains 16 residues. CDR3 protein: CASSFNTAGVRYEQYF. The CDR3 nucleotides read TGTGCCAGCAGCTTTAATACCGCGGGAGTAAGGTACGAGCAGTACTTC.

The CDR3 DNA sequence: TGTGCCATCTCTGTTGCCGGCTACACTGAAGCTTTCTTT. Translation: CAISVAGYTEAFF. The V gene is TRBV10-3, the J gene TRBJ1-1, with D hard to call. V lost 8 bases to trimming and J lost 3 bases, with 13 bases between them. Looked up from germline, CDR1 is ENHRY and CDR2 is SYGVKD. The CDR3 is 13 residues long.

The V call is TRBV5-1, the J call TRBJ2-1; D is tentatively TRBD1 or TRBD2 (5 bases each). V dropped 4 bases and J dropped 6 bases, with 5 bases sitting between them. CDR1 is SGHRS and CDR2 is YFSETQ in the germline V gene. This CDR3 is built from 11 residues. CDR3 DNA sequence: TGCGCCAGCAGCGGGGGCAATGAGCAGTTCTTC. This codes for CASSGGNEQFF.

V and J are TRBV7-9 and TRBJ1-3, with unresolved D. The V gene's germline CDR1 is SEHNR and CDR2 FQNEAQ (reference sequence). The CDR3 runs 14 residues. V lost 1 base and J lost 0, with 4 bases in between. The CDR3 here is CASSLEISGNTIYF. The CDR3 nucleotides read TGTGCCAGCAGCTTAGAGATCTCTGGAAACACCATATATTTT. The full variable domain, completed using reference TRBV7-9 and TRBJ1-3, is DTGVSQNPRHKITKRGQNVTFRCDPISEHNRLYWYRQTLGQGPEFLTYFQNEAQLEKSRLLSDRFSAERPKGSFSTLEIQRTEQGDSAMYLCASSLEISGNTIYFGEGSWLTVV.

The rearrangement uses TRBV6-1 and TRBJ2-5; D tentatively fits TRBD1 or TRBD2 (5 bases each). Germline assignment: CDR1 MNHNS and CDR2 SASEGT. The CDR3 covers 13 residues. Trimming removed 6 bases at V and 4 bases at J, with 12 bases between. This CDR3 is CASRRDGAETQYF. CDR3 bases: TGTGCCAGCAGGAGGGACGGCGCAGAGACCCAGTACTTC.

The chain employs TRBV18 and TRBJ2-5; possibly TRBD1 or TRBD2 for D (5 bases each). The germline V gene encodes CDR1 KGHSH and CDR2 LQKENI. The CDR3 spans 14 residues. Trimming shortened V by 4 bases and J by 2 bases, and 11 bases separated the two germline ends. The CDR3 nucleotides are TGTGCCAGCTCACTTGGGACCGTGCAAGAGACCCAGTACTTC. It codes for CASSLGTVQETQYF.

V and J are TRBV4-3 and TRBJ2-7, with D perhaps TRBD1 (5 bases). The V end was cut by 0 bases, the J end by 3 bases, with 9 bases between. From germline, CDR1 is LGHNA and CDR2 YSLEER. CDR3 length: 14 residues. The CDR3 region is CASSQEGQGYEQYF. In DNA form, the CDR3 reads TGCGCCAGCAGCCAAGAGGGTCAGGGCTACGAGCAGTACTTC.

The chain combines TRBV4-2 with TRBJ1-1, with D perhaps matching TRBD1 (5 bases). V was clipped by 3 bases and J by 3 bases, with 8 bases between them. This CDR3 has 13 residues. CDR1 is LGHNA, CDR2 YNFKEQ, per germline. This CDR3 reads CASSHREDTEAFF. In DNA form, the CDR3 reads TGTGCCAGCAGCCACAGGGAGGACACTGAAGCTTTCTTT.

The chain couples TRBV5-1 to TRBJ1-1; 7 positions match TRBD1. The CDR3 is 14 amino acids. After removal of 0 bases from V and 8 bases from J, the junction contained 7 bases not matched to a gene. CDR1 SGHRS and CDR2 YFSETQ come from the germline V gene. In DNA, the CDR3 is TGCGCCAGCAGCTTGGGGCAGGGGGAATCCGAAGCTTTCTTT. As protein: CASSLGQGESEAFF.